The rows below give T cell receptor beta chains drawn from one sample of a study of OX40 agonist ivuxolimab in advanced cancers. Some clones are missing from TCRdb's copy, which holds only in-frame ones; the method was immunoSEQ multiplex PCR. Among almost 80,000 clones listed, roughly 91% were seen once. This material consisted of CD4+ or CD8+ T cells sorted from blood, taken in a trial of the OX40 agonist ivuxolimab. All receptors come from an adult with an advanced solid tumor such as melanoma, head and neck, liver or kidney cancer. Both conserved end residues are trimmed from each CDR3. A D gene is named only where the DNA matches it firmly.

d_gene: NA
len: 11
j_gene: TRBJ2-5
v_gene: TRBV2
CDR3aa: ASSGTTQETQY

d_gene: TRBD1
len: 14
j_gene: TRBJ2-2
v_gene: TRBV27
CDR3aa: ASSIATGENTGELF

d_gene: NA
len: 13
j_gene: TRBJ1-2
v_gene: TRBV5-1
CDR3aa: ASSLGFVQGDGYT

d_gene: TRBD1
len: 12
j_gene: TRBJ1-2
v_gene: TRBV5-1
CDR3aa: ASTTDREGRGYT

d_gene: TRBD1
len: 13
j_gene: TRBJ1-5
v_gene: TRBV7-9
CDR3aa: ASSAGTGTWQPQH

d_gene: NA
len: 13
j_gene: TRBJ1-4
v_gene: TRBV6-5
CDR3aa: ASSLVGGLNEKLF

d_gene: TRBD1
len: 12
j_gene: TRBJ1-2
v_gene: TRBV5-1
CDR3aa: ASTPSGTGNGYT

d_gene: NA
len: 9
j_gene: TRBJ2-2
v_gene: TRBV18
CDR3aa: ASSPREELF

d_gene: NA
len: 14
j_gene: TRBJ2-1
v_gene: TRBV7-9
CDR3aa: ASSPVYRAPYNEQF

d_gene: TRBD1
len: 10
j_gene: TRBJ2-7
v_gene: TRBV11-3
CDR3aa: ASSSTGVEQY

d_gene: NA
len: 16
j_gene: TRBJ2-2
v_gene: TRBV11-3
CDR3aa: ASSLSDRVRSGTGELF

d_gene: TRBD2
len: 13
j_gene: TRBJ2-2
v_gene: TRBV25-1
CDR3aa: ASSLSGRAPGELF

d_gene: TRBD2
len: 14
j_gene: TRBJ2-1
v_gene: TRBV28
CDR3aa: ASRIQTSGANNEQF

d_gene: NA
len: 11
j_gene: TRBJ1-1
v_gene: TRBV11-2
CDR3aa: ASSMSAGAEAF

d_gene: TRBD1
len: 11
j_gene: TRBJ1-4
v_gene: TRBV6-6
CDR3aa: ATVGTGSEKLF

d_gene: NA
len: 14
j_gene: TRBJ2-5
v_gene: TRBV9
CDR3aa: ASSVVALGGGETQY

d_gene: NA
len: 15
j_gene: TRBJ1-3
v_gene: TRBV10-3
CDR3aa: AISESAGIYPGNTIY

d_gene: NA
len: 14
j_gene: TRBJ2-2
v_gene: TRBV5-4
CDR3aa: ASSLFGRGLTGELF

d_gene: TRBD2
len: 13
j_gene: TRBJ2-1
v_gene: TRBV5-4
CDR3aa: ASSLAGGTFHEQF

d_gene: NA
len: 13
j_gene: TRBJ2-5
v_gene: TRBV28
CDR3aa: ASSPPGLRGETQY

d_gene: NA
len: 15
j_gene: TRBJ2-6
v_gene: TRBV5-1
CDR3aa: ASSQETGISGANVLT

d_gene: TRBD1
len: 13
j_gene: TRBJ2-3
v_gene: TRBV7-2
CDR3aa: ASSPRTGSTDTQY

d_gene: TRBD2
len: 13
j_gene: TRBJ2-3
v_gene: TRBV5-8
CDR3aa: ASSSSGRGTDTQY

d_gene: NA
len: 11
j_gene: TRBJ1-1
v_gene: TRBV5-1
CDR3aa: ASSLQVATEAF

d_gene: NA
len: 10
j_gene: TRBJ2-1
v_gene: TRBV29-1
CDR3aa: SVEVLDNEQF

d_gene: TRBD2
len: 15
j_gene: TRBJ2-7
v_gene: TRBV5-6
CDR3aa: ASSLASRSGKSYEQY

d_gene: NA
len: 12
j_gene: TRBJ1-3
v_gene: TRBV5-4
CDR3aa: ASSPWGGGNTIY

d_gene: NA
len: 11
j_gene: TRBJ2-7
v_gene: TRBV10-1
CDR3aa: ASSENRDLEQY

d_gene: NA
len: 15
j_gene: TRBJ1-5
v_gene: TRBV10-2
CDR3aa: ASSERPGWYSNQPQH

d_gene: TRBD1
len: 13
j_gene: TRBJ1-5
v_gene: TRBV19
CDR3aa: ASTLGQYSNQPQH

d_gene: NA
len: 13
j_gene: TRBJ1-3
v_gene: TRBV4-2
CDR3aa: ASSQVYREGNTIY

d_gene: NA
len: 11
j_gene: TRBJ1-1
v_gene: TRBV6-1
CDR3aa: GGGGNRNTEAF

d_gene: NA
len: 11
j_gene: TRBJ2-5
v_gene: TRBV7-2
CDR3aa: ASSFTGQETQY

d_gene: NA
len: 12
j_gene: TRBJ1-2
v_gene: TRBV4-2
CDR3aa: ASSQVGTGSGYT

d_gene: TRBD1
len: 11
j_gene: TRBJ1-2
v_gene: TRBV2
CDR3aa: ASRGQGVYGYT

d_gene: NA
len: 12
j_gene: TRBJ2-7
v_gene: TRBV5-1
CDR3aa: ASSLEGPWDEQY

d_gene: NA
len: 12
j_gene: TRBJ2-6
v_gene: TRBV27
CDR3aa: ASSPLSGANVLT

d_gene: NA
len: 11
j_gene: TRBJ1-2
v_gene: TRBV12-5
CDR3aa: ASGLGGFYGYT

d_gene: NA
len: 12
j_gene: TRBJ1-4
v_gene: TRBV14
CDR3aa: ASSPTGLDEKLF

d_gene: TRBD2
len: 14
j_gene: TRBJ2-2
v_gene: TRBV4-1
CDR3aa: ASSEGGTSGTGELF

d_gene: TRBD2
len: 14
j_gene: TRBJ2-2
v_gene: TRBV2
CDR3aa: ASSLRGDYITGELF

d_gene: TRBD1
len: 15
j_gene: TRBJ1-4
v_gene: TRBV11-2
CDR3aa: ASSLGDRVATNEKLF

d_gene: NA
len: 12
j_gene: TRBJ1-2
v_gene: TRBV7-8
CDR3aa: ASSLQGTNYGYT

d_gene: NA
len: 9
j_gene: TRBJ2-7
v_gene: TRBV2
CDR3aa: ASSTFYEQY

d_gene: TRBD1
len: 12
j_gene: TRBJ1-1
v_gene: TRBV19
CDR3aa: ASSPRGVFAEAF

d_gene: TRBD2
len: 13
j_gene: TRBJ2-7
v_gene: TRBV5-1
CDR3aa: ASSPRTSGSYEQY

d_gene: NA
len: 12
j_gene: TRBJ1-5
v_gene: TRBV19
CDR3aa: ASSVRAAGVPQH

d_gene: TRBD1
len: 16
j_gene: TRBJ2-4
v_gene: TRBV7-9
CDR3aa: ASRPLGDFYGQGFIQY

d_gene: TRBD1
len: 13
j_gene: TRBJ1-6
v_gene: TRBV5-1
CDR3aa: ASASGQGDNSPLH

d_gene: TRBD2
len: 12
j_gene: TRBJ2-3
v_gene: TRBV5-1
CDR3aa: ASTTSSSTDTQY

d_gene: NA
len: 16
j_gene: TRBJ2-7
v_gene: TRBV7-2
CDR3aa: ASSPLRMGAASSYEQY

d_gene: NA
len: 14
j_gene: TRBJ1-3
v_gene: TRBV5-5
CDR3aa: ASSYRQDYSGNTIY

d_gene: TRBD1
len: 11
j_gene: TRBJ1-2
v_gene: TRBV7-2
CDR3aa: ASSPQTGDGYT

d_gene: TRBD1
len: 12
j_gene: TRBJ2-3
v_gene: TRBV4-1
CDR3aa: ASSLQGAEDTQY